What follows are 17 T cell receptor beta chains derived from one specimen sequenced in a study of control samples from healthy donors and cancer patients. Assay: immunoSEQ multiplex PCR; the TCRdb copy retains only in-frame clones and omits some. The sample comprises roughly 79,000 clones, roughly 80% of which are singletons, and around 15% rests with the top ten. The sequenced sample consisted of blood. The origin of the receptors is a man aged 45-65 years in good health.

V usage is TRBV2 and J usage is TRBJ2-1; 10 nucleotides align to TRBD2. The CDR3 sequence is 17 residues long. J lost 1 base, V lost 2 bases, and 5 bases had no gene match. Per germline, CDR1 SNHLY and CDR2 FYNNEI. The CDR3 bases are TGTGCCAGCAGTGAATTTGCACTAGCGGGATCCTACAATGAGCAGTTCTTC. This gives the protein CASSEFALAGSYNEQFF.

The chain couples TRBV7-9 to TRBJ1-1, with D possibly TRBD1 on 6 matching bases. Germline V gene data show CDR1 as SEHNR and CDR2 as FQNEAQ (reference sequence). CDR3 length: 15 amino acids. Trimming stripped 8 bases from V and 5 bases from J, with 21 bases between. The CDR3 coding sequence is TGTGCCAGCGCCCAACCGAGGACAGAACCTACTGAAGCTTTCTTT. This sequence encodes CASAQPRTEPTEAFF.

The chain combines TRBV5-6 with TRBJ2-5, with 7 bases fitting TRBD1. Germline V gene lookup returns CDR1 SGHDT and CDR2 YYEEEE. This CDR3 has 14 residues. Losses at the gene ends were 4 bases for V and 1 base for J; bases not matched to a gene: 4. The CDR3 sequence is CASSLQGIQETQYF. DNA for the CDR3: TGTGCCAGCAGCCTACAGGGGATCCAAGAGACCCAGTACTTC. The complete variable domain, with remaining parts taken from reference TRBV5-6 and TRBJ2-5, reads DAGVTQSPTHLIKTRGQQVTLRCSPKSGHDTVSWYQQALGQGPQFIFQYYEEEERQRGNFPDRFSGHQFPNYSSELNVNALLLGDSALYLCASSLQGIQETQYFGPGTRLLVL.

The chain combines TRBV4-1 with TRBJ2-1, with no clear D. CDR3 length equals 14 residues. Deletions cut 4 bases from V and 3 bases from J, with 10 bases between. CDR1 and CDR2 from the germline V gene are MGHRA and YSYEKL. In DNA, the CDR3 is TGCGCCAGCAGCCCGTCTAGGCGCTACAATGAGCAGTTCTTC. Encoded protein: CASSPSRRYNEQFF.

J is TRBJ2-7 and V is TRBV11-2; TRBD2 is a possible D gene (6 bases). CDR1 and CDR2 (germline): SGHAT, FQNNGV. The CDR3 is 14 residues long. Trimming cost V 5 bases and J 0 bases, with 11 bases left between them. The CDR3 spells CASSPGTYSYEQYF. CDR3 DNA sequence: TGTGCCAGCAGCCCTGGGACTTACTCCTACGAGCAGTACTTC. The full variable domain, completed using reference TRBV11-2 and TRBJ2-7, is EAGVAQSPRYKIIEKRQSVAFWCNPISGHATLYWYQQILGQGPKLLIQFQNNGVVDDSQLPKDRFSAERLKGVDSTLKIQPAKLEDSAVYLCASSPGTYSYEQYFGPGTRLTVT.

V usage is TRBV11-2 and J usage is TRBJ1-2; no definite D call. V lost 6 bases, J lost 5 bases, and 13 bases lay in between. There are 13 residues in the CDR3. Germline V gene lookup returns CDR1 SGHAT and CDR2 FQNNGV. As DNA, the CDR3 is TGTGCCAGCAGTCACGGACGGGCGTATGGCTACACCTTC. Protein product: CASSHGRAYGYTF.

The chain joins TRBV24-1 to TRBJ2-1; tentative D call: TRBD2 (7 bases). This CDR3 is 14 amino acids long. The germline V gene has CDR1 KGHDR and CDR2 SFDVKD. V was trimmed by 7 bases and J by 5 bases, leaving 14 bases between them. CDR3 DNA sequence: TGTGCCACCAGACGTGGGGGGGCGGACAATGAGCAGTTCTTC. Residues: CATRRGGADNEQFF.

The J gene is TRBJ1-2, the V gene TRBV28; possible D gene TRBD1, 6 bases. The V end was cut by 2 bases, the J end by 7 bases, with 14 bases between. This CDR3 contains 14 residues. Germline CDR1 MDHEN, CDR2 SYDVKM. The CDR3 is CASSLGTGLGGYTF. DNA of the CDR3: TGTGCCAGCAGTTTAGGTACAGGGTTGGGTGGCTACACCTTC.

The chain joins TRBV11-3 to TRBJ2-3; D not resolved. Germline V lookup: CDR1 SGHNT, CDR2 YENEEA. Trimming stripped 5 bases from V and 8 bases from J, with 14 bases between. The CDR3 loop spans 13 amino acids. The CDR3 nucleotides read TGTGCCAGCAGCCCCGGGTTTTCCGGTACGCAGTATTTT. It encodes CASSPGFSGTQYF.

This clone was observed once. V is TRBV30 and J is TRBJ1-5, with TRBD1 as a possible D gene (6 bases). V gave up 3 bases and J gave up 1 base, with 13 bases separating them. Germline CDR1 is GTSNPN and CDR2 is SVGIG (reference sequence). This CDR3 contains 15 residues. DNA for the CDR3: TGTGCCTGGAGCGATGGGACATACAGCAATCAGCCCCAGCATTTT. Its translation is CAWSDGTYSNQPQHF.

The rearrangement links TRBV7-2 to TRBJ2-7, with 7 bases identical to TRBD2. The CDR3 sequence is 15 residues long. The germline CDR1 and CDR2 sequences are SGHTA and FQGNSA. J was trimmed by 1 base and V by 5 bases; bases with no gene match: 8. CDR3 bases: TGTGCCAGCAGCCCGATCCGCGGGAGTTCCTACGAGCAGTACTTC. This translates into CASSPIRGSSYEQYF. Based on the CDR3 plus reference TRBV7-2 and TRBJ2-7, the full variable domain is GAGVSQSPSNKVTEKGKDVELRCDPISGHTALYWYRQSLGQGLEFLIYFQGNSAPDKSGLPSDRFSAERTGGSVSTLTIQRTQQEDSAVYLCASSPIRGSSYEQYFGPGTRLTVT.

The chain couples TRBV19 to TRBJ1-6; 9 positions agree with TRBD1. The CDR3 loop spans 16 amino acids. Germline-derived CDR1 and CDR2 are LNHDA and SQIVND (reference sequence). V shed 6 bases, J shed 2 bases, and the junction held 5 bases outside the gene matches. DNA for the CDR3: TGTGCCAGTAGCACCGGGACAGGGACCTATAATTCACCCCTCCACTTT. Translated: CASSTGTGTYNSPLHF.

The genes are TRBV5-6 and TRBJ2-7; 11 bases align to TRBD2. The CDR3 is 19 residues long. The junction had 16 bases not matched to a gene; V was cut back by 4 bases and J by 1 base. Looked up from germline, CDR1 is SGHDT and CDR2 is YYEEEE. The CDR3 region is CASSVGASGRNLGSYEQYF. CDR3 bases: TGTGCCAGCAGCGTGGGGGCTAGCGGGAGGAACCTTGGGTCCTACGAGCAGTACTTC.

The CDR3 loop is CASSQDPGAGGYGYTF. The CDR3 DNA reads as TGCGCCAGCAGCCAAGATCCGGGCGCGGGGGGCTATGGCTACACCTTC. The V call is TRBV4-1, the J call TRBJ1-2; weak D call: TRBD1 (5 bases). The CDR3 extends over 16 amino acids. Germline V gene sequence: CDR1 MGHRA, CDR2 YSYEKL. The V gene lost 0 bases and the J gene lost 4 bases, with 15 bases spanning the gap.

The chain couples TRBV4-1 to TRBJ2-7; D is ambiguous. The length of the CDR3 is 12 residues. Germline loops: CDR1 MGHRA, CDR2 YSYEKL. Trimming left V 6 bases short and J 2 bases short, with 8 bases between. The CDR3 reads CASRSPTYEQYF. The CDR3 DNA reads TGCGCCAGCAGGTCCCCGACCTACGAGCAGTACTTC.

This chain joins TRBV19 and TRBJ2-1, with D possibly called TRBD1 or TRBD2 (5 bases each). This CDR3 has 14 residues. Trimming cost V 6 bases and J 6 bases, with 15 bases left between them. Germline V CDR1 and CDR2: LNHDA, SQIVND (reference sequence). The DNA of the CDR3 is TGTGCCAGTAGAAGAGGGACCCGGCTCAATGAGCAGTTCTTC. Translating gives CASRRGTRLNEQFF.

The chain joins TRBV5-1 to TRBJ1-2, with D possibly matching TRBD1 (6 bases). CDR1 SGHRS and CDR2 YFSETQ come from the germline V gene. The CDR3 extends over 13 amino acids. The V end was cut by 2 bases, the J end by 4 bases, with 9 bases between. The CDR3 here is CASSFSGAYGYTF. CDR3 nucleotide sequence: TGCGCCAGCAGCTTCTCAGGGGCCTATGGCTACACCTTC.